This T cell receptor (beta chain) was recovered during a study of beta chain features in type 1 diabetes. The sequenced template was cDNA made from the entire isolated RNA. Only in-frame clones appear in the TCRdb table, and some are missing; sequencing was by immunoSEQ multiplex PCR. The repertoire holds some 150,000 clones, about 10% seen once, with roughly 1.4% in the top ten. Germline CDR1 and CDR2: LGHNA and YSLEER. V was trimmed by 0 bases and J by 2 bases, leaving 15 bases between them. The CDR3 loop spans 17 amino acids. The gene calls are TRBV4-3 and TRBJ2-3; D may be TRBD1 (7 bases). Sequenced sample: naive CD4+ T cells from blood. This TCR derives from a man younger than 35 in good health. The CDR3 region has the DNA TGCGCCAGCAGCCAAGATCTAGGGGGGACAGTCACAGATACGCAGTATTTT. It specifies CASSQDLGGTVTDTQYF.